The 17 T cell receptor beta chains reported below all come from one sample, sequenced in a study of spatial heterogeneity in lung cancer. Sample time point: sample taken at primary tumor resection. The authors sequenced whole RNA from tumor, nontumor lung or frozen PBMC without sorting. MiXCR, applied by TCRdb to the 5' RACE reads, yields one record per CDR3 protein. The table lists more than 50,000 distinct CDR3 sequences, roughly 7.5% of them singletons. The sample in question was PBMCs, obtained at surgery. These TCRs come from a female donor with early-stage non-small cell lung cancer.

Ten or more counts support this clonotype. The J gene is TRBJ2-4, the V gene TRBV5-1; D gene unclear. Germline CDR1 and CDR2: SGHRS and YFSETQ. CDR3 length: 14 residues. Trimming shortened V by 4 bases and J by 1 base, and 9 bases separated the two germline ends. CDR3 DNA sequence: TGCGCCAGCAGCCCTGGCCCGGCCAAAAACATTCAGTACTTC. Amino acid sequence: CASSPGPAKNIQYF.

This clonotype has at least ten counts. The chain is built from TRBV12-3 or TRBV12-4 and TRBJ2-2; 11 bases agree with TRBD1. Losses at the gene ends were 9 bases for V and 8 bases for J; bases not matched to a gene: 11. The CDR3 is 15 amino acids. The CDR3 DNA sequence: TGTGCCAGTAGAGCCGGGGACAGGGGGTCTGGGGAGCTGTTTTTT. Its translation: CASRAGDRGSGELFF.

This clonotype was detected ten times or more. The chain joins TRBV15 to TRBJ2-5; 10 bases are shared with TRBD2. There are 17 residues in the CDR3. Trimming cost V 5 bases and J 4 bases; bases outside gene matches: 13. Germline values: CDR1 LNHNV, CDR2 YYDKDF (reference sequence). The CDR3 DNA reads as TGTGCCACCAGCCCCCACCGGGCGAGCGGGGGGGCAGAGACCCAGTACTTC. Translated, it gives CATSPHRASGGAETQYF.

V usage is TRBV28 and J usage is TRBJ2-4; TRBD1 is a possible D gene (5 bases). V gave up 1 base and J gave up 5 bases, with 6 bases separating them. From germline, CDR1 is MDHEN and CDR2 SYDVKM. This CDR3 is 13 amino acids long. The CDR3 bases are TGTGCCAGCAGTTTATCCAGGGAAAACATTCAGTACTTC. This codes for CASSLSRENIQYF.

V and J are TRBV10-2 and TRBJ2-7; D might be TRBD2 (7 bases). The CDR3 sequence is 14 residues long. The V and J ends lost 7 bases and 5 bases respectively, with 18 bases between them. The germline CDR1 and CDR2 sequences are WSHSY and SAAADI. The CDR3 coding sequence is TGCGCCAGCAAAGTAACCCAGGGGAGGGACGAGCAGTACTTC. Its translation is CASKVTQGRDEQYF.

This clonotype came up many times. The J gene is TRBJ2-3, the V gene TRBV11-2, with D hard to call. The CDR3 runs to 14 residues. V lost 1 base to trimming and J lost 8 bases, with 13 bases between them. Per the germline V gene, CDR1 is SGHAT and CDR2 is FQNNGV. CDR3 nucleotides: TGTGCCAGCAGCTTAGTCCTCGATATAAGTACGCAGTATTTT. As protein: CASSLVLDISTQYF.

Ten or more counts support this clonotype. The rearrangement uses TRBV20-1 and TRBJ1-5; 10 nucleotides match TRBD1. The CDR3 is made up of 14 amino acids. The germline CDR1 and CDR2 sequences are DFQATT and SNEGSKA (reference sequence). V shed 6 bases, J shed 5 bases, and the junction held 7 bases outside the gene matches. The CDR3 sequence is CSAAPGTGDQPQHF. The CDR3, as DNA: TGCAGTGCGGCTCCCGGGACAGGGGATCAGCCCCAGCATTTT.

Only a few counts were recorded for this clonotype. This sequence joins TRBV5-1 and TRBJ2-1, with 7 bases lining up with TRBD2. The V and J ends lost 1 base and 1 base, in that order; junction bases with no gene match: 5. Germline V gene sequence: CDR1 SGHRS, CDR2 YFSETQ. The CDR3 loop spans 16 amino acids. The CDR3 loop is CASSLRLAGSYNEQFF. CDR3 coding DNA: TGCGCCAGCAGCTTGAGACTAGCCGGGTCCTACAATGAGCAGTTCTTC.

The table lists this clonotype with many counts. The rearrangement links TRBV4-1 to TRBJ1-3; TRBD1 might be the D (6 bases). The V gene lost 1 base and the J gene lost 0 bases, with 10 bases spanning the gap. Germline V CDR1 and CDR2: MGHRA, YSYEKL. The CDR3 is 16 residues long. CDR3 sequence (DNA): TGCGCCAGCAGCCAAGGTCCGGGACACTCTGGAAACACCATATATTTT. It translates to CASSQGPGHSGNTIYF.

V and J are TRBV27 and TRBJ2-3; 11 positions match TRBD2. The V and J ends lost 5 bases and 5 bases, in that order; junction bases with no gene match: 6. CDR1 is MNHEY, CDR2 SMNVEV, per germline (reference sequence). The CDR3 length is 15 residues. The CDR3 is CASSQLAGAIDTQYF. CDR3 in DNA: TGTGCCAGCAGTCAACTAGCGGGGGCGATAGATACGCAGTATTTT.

This clonotype has a handful of counts. This chain uses TRBV7-2 with TRBJ2-1; 12 bases agree with TRBD2. V shed 5 bases, J shed 9 bases, and the junction held 8 bases outside the gene matches. Germline V CDR1 and CDR2: SGHTA, FQGNSA. This CDR3 comprises 15 residues. This CDR3 is CASSPTSGGLLEQFF. The CDR3, as DNA: TGTGCCAGCAGCCCGACTAGCGGGGGCCTGCTTGAGCAGTTCTTC.

To note about this clonotype: This could be a read error, since a much larger clone is one nucleotide away. The rearrangement joins TRBV12-3 or TRBV12-4 to TRBJ2-3; either TRBD1 or TRBD2 may fit D (5 bases each). This CDR3 contains 16 residues. V gave up 1 base and J gave up 2 bases, with 13 bases separating them. The CDR3 DNA reads as TGTGCCAGCAGTTTAGTGGGGGAGAGCCCCACAGATACGCAGTATTTT. Its protein is CASSLVGESPTDTQYF.

This clonotype has at least ten counts. DNA for the CDR3: TGTGCCAGCAGCAGGGGGGGAAGCACTGAAGCTTTCTTT. It yields the protein CASSRGGSTEAFF. The J gene is TRBJ1-1, the V gene TRBV3-1, with D maybe TRBD1 (6 bases). The germline CDR1 and CDR2 sequences are LGHDT and YNNKEL (reference sequence). Trimming left V 5 bases short and J 4 bases short, with 11 bases between. The CDR3 extends over 13 amino acids.

This clonotype was counted many times. The chain is built from TRBV11-3 and TRBJ2-2; 7 bases map to TRBD1. CDR1 is SGHNT, CDR2 YENEEA, per germline. The CDR3 is made up of 15 amino acids. Trimming removed 1 base from V and 5 bases from J; junction bases left unmatched: 4. The CDR3 here is CASSLGQGMTGELFF. The CDR3 bases are TGTGCCAGCAGCTTAGGACAGGGAATGACCGGGGAGCTGTTTTTT.

The table lists this clonotype with many counts. The CDR3 loop is CASSPPPGAVSNQPQHF. The CDR3 nucleotides read TGTGCCAGCTCACCACCTCCGGGCGCGGTTAGCAATCAGCCCCAGCATTTT. The rearrangement links TRBV18 to TRBJ1-5; the D is unclear. The CDR3 is 17 residues long. Trimming left V 0 bases short and J 0 bases short, with 12 bases between. Germline values: CDR1 KGHSH, CDR2 LQKENI.

There are many counts of this clonotype. The chain joins TRBV28 to TRBJ2-6, with D possibly being TRBD2 (5 bases). Germline lookup yields CDR1 MDHEN and CDR2 SYDVKM. This CDR3 region has 14 residues. Trimming took 7 bases from V and 2 from J, leaving 9 bases between them. Here the CDR3 reads CASTLRAGANVLTF. For the CDR3, the DNA is TGTGCCAGCACCTTGAGGGCTGGGGCCAACGTCCTGACTTTC.

This clonotype was seen ten or more times. The V call is TRBV12-5, the J call TRBJ1-5; D may be TRBD1 (6 bases). Trimming cost V 8 bases and J 9 bases, with 29 bases left between them. Germline lookup yields CDR1 LGHNT and CDR2 FRNRAP. This CDR3 comprises 17 residues. The CDR3 protein is CASQAGPNRAIPGPQHF. The CDR3 coding sequence is TGTGCTAGTCAGGCCGGTCCCAACAGGGCCATCCCAGGGCCCCAGCATTTT.